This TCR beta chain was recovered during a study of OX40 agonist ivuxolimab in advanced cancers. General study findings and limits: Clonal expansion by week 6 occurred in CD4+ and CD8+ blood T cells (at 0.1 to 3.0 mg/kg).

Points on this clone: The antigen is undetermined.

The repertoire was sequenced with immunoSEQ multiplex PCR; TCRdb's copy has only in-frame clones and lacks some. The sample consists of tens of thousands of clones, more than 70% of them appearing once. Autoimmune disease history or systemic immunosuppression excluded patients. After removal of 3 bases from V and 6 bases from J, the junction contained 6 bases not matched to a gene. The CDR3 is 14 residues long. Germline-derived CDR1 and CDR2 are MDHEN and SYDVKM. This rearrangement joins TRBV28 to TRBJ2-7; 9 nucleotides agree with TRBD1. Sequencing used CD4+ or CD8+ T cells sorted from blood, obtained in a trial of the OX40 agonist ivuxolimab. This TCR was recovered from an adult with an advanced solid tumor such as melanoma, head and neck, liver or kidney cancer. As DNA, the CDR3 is TGTGCCAGCAGTTTTCCGGGACAGGGTCGCGAGCAGTACTTC. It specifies CASSFPGQGREQYF.